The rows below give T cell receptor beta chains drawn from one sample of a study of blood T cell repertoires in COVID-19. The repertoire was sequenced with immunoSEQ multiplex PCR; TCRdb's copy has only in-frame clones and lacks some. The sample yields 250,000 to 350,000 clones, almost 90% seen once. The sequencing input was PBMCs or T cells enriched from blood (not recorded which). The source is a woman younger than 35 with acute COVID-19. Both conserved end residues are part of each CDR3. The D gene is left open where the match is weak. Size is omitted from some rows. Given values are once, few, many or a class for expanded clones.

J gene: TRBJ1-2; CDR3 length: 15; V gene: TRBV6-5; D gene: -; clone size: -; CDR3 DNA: TGTGCCAGCAGTTACATTCGGCAGGCGTCTGATGGCTACACCTTC; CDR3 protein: CASSYIRQASDGYTF
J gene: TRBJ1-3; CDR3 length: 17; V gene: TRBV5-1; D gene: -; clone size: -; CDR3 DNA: TGCGCCAGCAGCTTGGGATATGGGCAGATCTCTGGAAACACCATATATTTT; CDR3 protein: CASSLGYGQISGNTIYF
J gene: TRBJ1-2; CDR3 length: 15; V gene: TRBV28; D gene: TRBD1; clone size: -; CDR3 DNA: TGTGCCAGCAGTTTCGTCGGGACAGGGCGGGATGGCTACACCTTC; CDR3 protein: CASSFVGTGRDGYTF
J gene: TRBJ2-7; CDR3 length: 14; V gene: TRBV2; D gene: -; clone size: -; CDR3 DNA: TGTGCCAGCAGCGCCGGGACTCGGGGTGGCGAGCAGTACTTC; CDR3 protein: CASSAGTRGGEQYF
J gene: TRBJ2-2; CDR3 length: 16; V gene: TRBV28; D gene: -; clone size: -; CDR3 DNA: TGTGCCAGCAGTTCCCCACGAAGGGGGTTCACCGGGGAGCTGTTTTTT; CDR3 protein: CASSSPRRGFTGELFF
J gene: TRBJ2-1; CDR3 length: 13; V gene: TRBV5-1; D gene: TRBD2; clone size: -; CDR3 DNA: TGCGCCAGCAGCTTTAGCGGGGGCAATGAGCAGTTCTTC; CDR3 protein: CASSFSGGNEQFF
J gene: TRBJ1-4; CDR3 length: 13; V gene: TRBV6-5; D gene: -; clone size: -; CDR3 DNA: TGTGCCAGCGGAGGACAGACTATTGAAAAACTGTTTTTT; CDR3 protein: CASGGQTIEKLFF
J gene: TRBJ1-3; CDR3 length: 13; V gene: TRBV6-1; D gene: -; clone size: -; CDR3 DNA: TGTGCCAGCAGTGAAAGGGCGCGGGACACCATATATTTT; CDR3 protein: CASSERARDTIYF
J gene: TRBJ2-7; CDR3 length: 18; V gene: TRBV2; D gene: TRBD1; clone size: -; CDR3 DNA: TGTGCCAGCAGTGCGGGACCAAATCACCCGGACAGGGGCTACGAGCAGTACTTC; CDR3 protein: CASSAGPNHPDRGYEQYF
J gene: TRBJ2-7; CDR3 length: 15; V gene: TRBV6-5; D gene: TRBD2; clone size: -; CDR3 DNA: TGTGCCAGCAGTCCGGGACTACTCACCAAGTACGAGCAGTACTTC; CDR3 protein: CASSPGLLTKYEQYF
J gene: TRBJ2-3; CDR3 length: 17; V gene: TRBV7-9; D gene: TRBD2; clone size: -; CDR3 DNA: TGTGCCAGCAGCTTAAGCGGGAGGGAGAGGGAAACAGATACGCAGTATTTT; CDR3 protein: CASSLSGRERETDTQYF
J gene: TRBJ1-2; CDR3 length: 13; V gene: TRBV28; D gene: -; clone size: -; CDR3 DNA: TGTGCCAGCAGAACGCTGGGGGGCTATGGCTACACCTTC; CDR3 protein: CASRTLGGYGYTF
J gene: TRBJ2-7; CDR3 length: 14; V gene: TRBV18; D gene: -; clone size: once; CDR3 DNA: TGTGCCAGCTCACCGGGGCCCAGGGACTACGAGCAGTACTTC; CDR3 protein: CASSPGPRDYEQYF
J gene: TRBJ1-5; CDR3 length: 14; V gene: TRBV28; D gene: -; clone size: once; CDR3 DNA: TGTGCCAGCAGATTTAGTTACCCCAATCAGCCCCAGCATTTT; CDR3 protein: CASRFSYPNQPQHF
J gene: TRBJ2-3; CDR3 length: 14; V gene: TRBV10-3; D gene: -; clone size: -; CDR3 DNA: TGTGCCATCTCGAGCCGCTCGGAGGGAGATACGCAGTATTTT; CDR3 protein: CAISSRSEGDTQYF
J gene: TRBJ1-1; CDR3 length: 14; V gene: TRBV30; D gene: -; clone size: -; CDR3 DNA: TGTGCCTGGATATGGGGGCCGCTGAACACTGAAGCTTTCTTT; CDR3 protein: CAWIWGPLNTEAFF
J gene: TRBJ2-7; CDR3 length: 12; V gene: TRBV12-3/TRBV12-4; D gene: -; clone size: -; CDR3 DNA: TGTGCCAGCAGTTTATGGAGCTCCGAGCAGTACTTC; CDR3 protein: CASSLWSSEQYF
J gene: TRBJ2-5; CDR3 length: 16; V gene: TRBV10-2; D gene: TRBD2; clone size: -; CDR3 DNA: TGCGCCAGCAGAGGACTAGCGGGAGGGGATATGGAGACCCAGTACTTC; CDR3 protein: CASRGLAGGDMETQYF
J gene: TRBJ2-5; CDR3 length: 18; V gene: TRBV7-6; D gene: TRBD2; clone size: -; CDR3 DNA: TGTGCCAGCAGCTTAGGCCTCCGTCTGGGGGGGGATCGAGAGACCCAGTACTTC; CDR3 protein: CASSLGLRLGGDRETQYF
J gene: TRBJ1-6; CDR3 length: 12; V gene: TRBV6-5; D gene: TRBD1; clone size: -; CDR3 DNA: TGTGCCAGCAGCCCACAGGGGGCTTTCCTCCACTTT; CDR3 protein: CASSPQGAFLHF
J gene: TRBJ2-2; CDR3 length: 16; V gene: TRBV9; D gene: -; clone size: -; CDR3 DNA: TGTGCCAGCAGCCCCCGACCTAGCGCGAACACCGGGGAGCTGTTTTTT; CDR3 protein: CASSPRPSANTGELFF